A selection of T cell receptor beta chains follows, all from one sample in a study of Graves' ophthalmopathy and Graves' hyperthyroidism. TCRdb ran MiXCR on the multiplex PCR reads and lists one entry per CDR3 protein. The repertoire has under 350,000 distinct CDR3 sequences, roughly 17% of them found once; the top ten carry approximately 13%. The sample comprised peripheral blood. These receptor sequences come from an adult man with Graves' ophthalmopathy. Both conserved end residues are part of each CDR3. A D gene is named only where the DNA matches it firmly. Part of the rows lack a size; the others show once, few, many or a class for expanded clones.

13	many	.	TRBV7-3	TRBJ1-5	CASPADGNQPQHF	TGTGCATCCCCGGCGGACGGGAATCAGCCCCAGCATTTT
14	many	.	TRBV30	TRBJ2-4	CAGGVPGTKNIQYF	TGTGCCGGGGGTGTACCGGGAACCAAAAACATTCAGTACTTC
15	many	TRBD1	TRBV6-5	TRBJ1-6	CASSYSIQGNSPLHF	TGTGCCAGCAGTTACTCGATACAGGGGAATTCACCCCTCCACTTT
14	many	TRBD2	TRBV19	TRBJ2-5	CASSIARGGETQYF	TGTGCCAGTAGTATAGCCCGGGGAGGGGAGACCCAGTACTTC
13	many	TRBD1	TRBV5-1	TRBJ1-1	CASSKPGGPEAFF	TGCGCCAGCAGCAAACCAGGGGGCCCTGAAGCTTTCTTT
13	.	.	TRBV7-2	TRBJ2-7	CASSLRHDHEQYF	TGTGCCAGCAGCTTAAGGCACGACCACGAGCAGTACTTC
15	many	.	TRBV20-1	TRBJ1-5	CSARKDSWSNQPQHF	TGCAGTGCTAGAAAAGACAGCTGGAGCAATCAGCCCCAGCATTTT
17	many	TRBD2	TRBV4-3	TRBJ2-4	CASSPHGLAGTKNIQYF	TGCGCCAGCAGCCCTCACGGACTAGCGGGGACCAAAAACATTCAGTACTTC
17	once	TRBD2	TRBV7-3	TRBJ2-5	CASSSGPSIAGVETQYF	TGTGCCAGCAGCTCCGGTCCTTCAATAGCGGGAGTAGAGACCCAGTACTTC
12	many	.	TRBV11-2	TRBJ2-2	CASSFRSGELFF	TGTGCCAGCAGCTTTCGTTCCGGGGAGCTGTTTTTT
13	many	.	TRBV24-1	TRBJ1-1	CATRDMVNTEAFF	TGTGCCACCAGGGACATGGTGAACACTGAAGCTTTCTTT
15	many	.	TRBV7-2	TRBJ2-1	CASSRTDRSYNEQFF	TGTGCCAGCAGTCGGACAGACCGCAGCTACAATGAGCAGTTCTTC
15	many	.	TRBV6-2/TRBV6-3	TRBJ2-7	CASRLRRPGNYEQYF	TGTGCCAGCAGACTCCGGCGACCGGGGAACTACGAGCAGTACTTC
13	many	.	TRBV9	TRBJ1-3	CASSAYSGNTIYF	TGTGCCAGCAGCGCGTACTCTGGAAACACCATATATTTT
16	many	TRBD1	TRBV6-5	TRBJ1-2	CASIGTGTAVNYGYTF	TGTGCCAGCATAGGAACCGGGACAGCCGTTAACTATGGCTACACCTTC
12	.	.	TRBV30	TRBJ2-5	CAWGRQAETQYF	TGTGCCTGGGGTAGACAGGCGGAGACCCAGTACTTC
14	many	TRBD1	TRBV6-2/TRBV6-3	TRBJ2-5	CASSFRDRIETQYF	TGTGCCAGCAGTTTCCGGGACAGGATAGAGACCCAGTACTTC
16	many	TRBD2	TRBV9	TRBJ2-5	CASSGASGRMQETQYF	TGTGCCAGCAGCGGGGCTAGCGGACGAATGCAAGAGACCCAGTACTTC
14	.	TRBD1	TRBV6-2/TRBV6-3	TRBJ1-5	CASSNGQGFQPQHF	TGTGCCAGCAGTAACGGACAGGGGTTTCAGCCCCAGCATTTT
16	many	TRBD2	TRBV5-1	TRBJ2-7	CASSLAFASGTYEQYF	TGCGCCAGCAGCTTGGCTTTTGCTAGCGGGACCTACGAGCAGTACTTC
16	many	.	TRBV4-1	TRBJ2-5	CASSQDDMGMTGTQYF	TGCGCCAGCAGCCAAGATGACATGGGAATGACTGGGACCCAGTACTTC
17	.	TRBD1	TRBV6-2/TRBV6-3	TRBJ1-1	CASSYLGLGTAFTEAFF	TGTGCCAGCAGTTACTTAGGATTGGGGACAGCCTTCACTGAAGCTTTCTTT
13	many	.	TRBV28	TRBJ2-2	CASSFRDTGELFF	TGTGCCAGCAGTTTTAGGGATACCGGGGAGCTGTTTTTT
17	many	.	TRBV11-2	TRBJ2-7	CASSLGWAENPGYEQYF	TGTGCCAGCAGCTTAGGGTGGGCCGAAAATCCGGGTTACGAGCAGTACTTC
14	many	.	TRBV20-1	TRBJ1-1	CSARDRGADTEAFF	TGCAGTGCTAGAGATCGGGGGGCCGACACTGAAGCTTTCTTT
16	.	.	TRBV27	TRBJ1-1	CASSLLFNGMNTEAFF	TGTGCCAGCAGTTTACTATTCAACGGTATGAACACTGAAGCTTTCTTT
13	many	.	TRBV19	TRBJ1-2	CASSINPSWGYTF	TGTGCCAGTAGTATAAACCCATCTTGGGGCTACACCTTC
14	many	TRBD1	TRBV6-1	TRBJ2-5	CASSAAGGAQTQYF	TGTGCCAGCTCCGCGGCAGGGGGCGCGCAGACCCAGTACTTC
15	many	.	TRBV6-2/TRBV6-3	TRBJ1-1	CASSYSGGLDTEAFF	TGTGCCAGCAGTTACTCCGGGGGTTTGGACACTGAAGCTTTCTTT
15	many	.	TRBV5-6	TRBJ1-5	CASSLRGMNNQPQHF	TGTGCCAGCAGCTTGAGGGGTATGAACAATCAGCCCCAGCATTTT
15	many	.	TRBV6-2/TRBV6-3	TRBJ1-1	CASSYAKGAATEAFF	TGTGCCAGCAGTTACGCGAAGGGCGCGGCAACTGAAGCTTTCTTT
15	.	.	TRBV4-3	TRBJ1-1	CASSRGASGATEAFF	TGCGCCAGCAGCCGGGGGGCAAGTGGGGCCACTGAAGCTTTCTTT
16	few	.	TRBV7-3	TRBJ2-5	CASSLLLAHAGETQYF	TGTGCCAGCAGCTTGTTACTAGCCCACGCGGGAGAGACCCAGTACTTC
15	.	.	TRBV6-5	TRBJ2-7	CASSYSSVGVYEQSF	TGTGCCAGCAGTTACTCGAGTGTAGGGGTCTACGAGCAGTCCTTC
17	many	.	TRBV7-9	TRBJ2-5	CASSALLVGSQQQTQYF	TGTGCCAGCAGCGCGCTCCTCGTGGGGAGCCAGCAGCAGACCCAGTACTTC
14	many	.	TRBV7-2	TRBJ2-5	CASSSQTPSRTQYF	TGTGCCAGCAGCTCACAGACCCCCAGCAGGACCCAGTACTTC
13	many	.	TRBV6-2/TRBV6-3	TRBJ1-2	CVSSPGLLRGYTF	TGTGTCAGCAGTCCAGGACTGCTTCGAGGCTACACCTTC
14	many	TRBD1	TRBV18	TRBJ1-5	CASSAGGDQQPQHF	TGTGCCAGCTCAGCAGGGGGTGATCAACAGCCCCAGCATTTT
15	many	.	TRBV20-1	TRBJ1-5	CSAGSGTPDYQPQHF	TGCAGTGCTGGTAGCGGGACTCCGGATTATCAGCCCCAGCATTTT
14	many	.	TRBV29-1	TRBJ2-7	CSARGAGESYEQYF	TGCAGCGCCCGAGGGGCAGGGGAAAGCTACGAGCAGTACTTC
14	.	TRBD1	TRBV11-2	TRBJ1-6	CASSWDRVGSPLHF	TGTGCCAGCAGCTGGGACAGGGTGGGCTCACCCCTCCACTTT
14	many	.	TRBV28	TRBJ1-5	CASSFEGGSQPQHF	TGTGCCAGCAGTTTTGAGGGGGGAAGTCAGCCCCAGCATTTT
12	many	.	TRBV29-1	TRBJ1-5	CSVARDDQPQHF	TGCAGCGTGGCCAGGGACGATCAGCCCCAGCATTTT
15	many	TRBD1	TRBV5-1	TRBJ1-6	CASSFGQGNGSPLHF	TGCGCCAGCAGCTTTGGACAGGGTAATGGTTCACCCCTCCACTTT
12	many	.	TRBV10-3	TRBJ1-1	CATKPGGSEAFF	TGTGCCACCAAACCGGGGGGATCCGAAGCTTTCTTT
16	many	TRBD2	TRBV18	TRBJ2-7	CASSPPGTSVLYEQYF	TGTGCCAGCTCACCGCCCGGGACTAGCGTACTCTACGAGCAGTACTTC
14	.	.	TRBV6-4	TRBJ2-5	CASSDFRQQETQYF	TGTGCCAGCAGTGACTTCCGACAGCAAGAGACCCAGTACTTC
15	many	.	TRBV5-5	TRBJ1-2	CASSFSQAANYGYTF	TGTGCCAGCAGCTTTTCCCAGGCAGCTAACTATGGCTACACCTTC
11	many	.	TRBV6-2/TRBV6-3	TRBJ2-5	CASSSEETQYF	TGTGCCAGCAGTTCAGAGGAGACCCAGTACTTC
15	many	TRBD1	TRBV29-1	TRBJ1-5	CSVGGDRGRDQPQHF	TGCAGCGTCGGGGGGGACAGGGGGCGCGATCAGCCCCAGCATTTT
16	many	.	TRBV12-5	TRBJ1-1	CASGLVLGQPNTEAFF	TGTGCTAGTGGTTTGGTTCTGGGACAACCGAACACTGAAGCTTTCTTT
14	few	.	TRBV6-1	TRBJ1-5	CASRPGGIYQPQHF	TGTGCCAGCAGACCGGGAGGCATCTATCAGCCCCAGCATTTT
18	many	TRBD1	TRBV13	TRBJ2-7	CASSTLPTGGGQGTQQYF	TGTGCCAGCAGCACCTTACCGACAGGCGGAGGACAGGGAACCCAGCAGTACTTC
14	few	TRBD1	TRBV6-2/TRBV6-3	TRBJ2-5	CASSYTGGRETQYF	TGTGCCAGCAGTTACACAGGGGGCCGTGAGACCCAGTACTTC
14	many	.	TRBV5-1	TRBJ1-1	CASSSEGGVTEAFF	TGCGCCAGCAGCTCGGAAGGGGGGGTGACTGAAGCTTTCTTT
14	many	TRBD1	TRBV7-6	TRBJ2-7	CASSLRTGGDEQYF	TGTGCCAGCAGCTTACGAACAGGGGGTGACGAGCAGTACTTC
13	few	TRBD1	TRBV6-1	TRBJ2-7	CASTGTGSYEQYF	TGTGCCAGCACGGGGACAGGGTCGTACGAGCAGTACTTC